What follows describes a single T cell receptor (beta chain). The sample comes from a study of blood T cell repertoires in COVID-19. Across the study: From T cells, B-cell-depleted T cells, or PBMCs came the material, which was cDNA or gDNA.

Produced via immunoSEQ multiplex PCR; TCRdb's table is partial and in-frame only. In the table there are around 390,000 clones, approximately 87% of which are singletons. CDR1 is SNHLY, CDR2 FYNNEI, per germline. The CDR3 has 15 residues. Trimming removed 3 bases from V and 0 bases from J, with 9 bases in between. The study recruited people aged roughly 18 to 100 years across 20 to 30 US areas. This rearrangement joins TRBV2 to TRBJ2-4; D remains unclear. Sample: PBMCs or T cells enriched from blood (not recorded which). This clonotype was sampled from a woman between 45 and 65 years old who had recovered from COVID-19. The CDR3: CASSDQALAKNIQYF. The CDR3, as DNA: TGTGCCAGCAGTGACCAGGCGTTAGCCAAAAACATTCAGTACTTC.